The 10 T cell receptor beta chains below all came from one sample that was sequenced in a study of a mutant IDH1 vaccine in newly diagnosed glioma. Described time point: baseline, week 1 (first vaccination visit). Treatment noted: pre-vaccination baseline after standard-of-care therapy. Profiling relied on immunoSEQ multiplex PCR, and the TCRdb table lists in-frame clones only, not all of them. Here the sample spans about 92,000 clones, roughly 80% being singletons. The sample consisted of PBMCs, taken from a glioma patient treated with radiotherapy, temozolomide or both. The receptors derive from a woman between 45 and 60 years old with glioma.

This clone came up once. The chain links TRBV6-5 to TRBJ1-4; maybe TRBD1 (5 bases). This CDR3 is 13 amino acids long. V was trimmed by 7 bases and J by 10 bases, leaving 16 bases between them. The germline V gene encodes CDR1 MNHEY and CDR2 SVGAGI. CDR3 sequence: CASKLGRAGKLFF. CDR3 nucleotide sequence: TGTGCCAGCAAACTCGGCAGGGCTGGAAAACTGTTTTTT.

J is TRBJ1-3 and V is TRBV10-3, with D uncertain. Germline CDR1 ENHRY, CDR2 SYGVKD. Trimming left V 11 bases short and J 2 bases short, with 16 bases between. The CDR3 consists of 14 residues. CDR3 nucleotides: TGTGCCCCCCAACCGGGCAGAACTGGAAACACCATATATTTT. Its translation is CAPQPGRTGNTIYF.

V is TRBV5-6 and J is TRBJ1-4; unclear D gene. V lost 1 base to trimming and J lost 8 bases, with 12 bases between them. Germline CDR1 SGHDT, CDR2 YYEEEE. The CDR3 runs 14 residues. The CDR3 here is CASSLQVDREKLFF. In DNA, the CDR3 is TGTGCCAGCAGCTTGCAGGTGGATCGCGAAAAACTGTTTTTT. Filled out from reference TRBV5-6 and TRBJ1-4, the complete variable domain reads DAGVTQSPTHLIKTRGQQVTLRCSPKSGHDTVSWYQQALGQGPQFIFQYYEEEERQRGNFPDRFSGHQFPNYSSELNVNALLLGDSALYLCASSLQVDREKLFFGSGTQLSVL.

This clone showed up just once. The chain has TRBV7-8 and TRBJ2-3, with 11 bases fitting TRBD2. Trimming took 1 base from V and 4 from J; bases not matched to a gene: 4. The CDR3 has 16 residues. Germline CDR1 and CDR2: SGHVS and FQNEAQ. The CDR3 loop reads CASSLVAGGQSDTQYF. DNA of the CDR3: TGTGCCAGCAGCTTAGTAGCGGGGGGGCAGTCAGATACGCAGTATTTT. Based on the CDR3 plus reference TRBV7-8 and TRBJ2-3, the full variable domain is GAGVSQSPRYKVAKRGQDVALRCDPISGHVSLFWYQQALGQGPEFLTYFQNEAQLDKSGLPSDRFFAERPEGSVSTLKIQRTQQEDSAVYLCASSLVAGGQSDTQYFGPGTRLTVL.

The V call is TRBV27, the J call TRBJ1-2; possible D gene TRBD1, 5 bases. Germline CDR1 MNHEY, CDR2 SMNVEV (reference sequence). CDR3 size: 13 residues. V lost 2 bases, J lost 8 bases, and 12 bases lay in between. The CDR3, as DNA: TGTGCCAGCAGTTTACAGGGCTTAGAAGGCTACACCTTC. Translation: CASSLQGLEGYTF.

The chain joins TRBV5-4 to TRBJ1-6; D uncertain. Germline assignment: CDR1 SGHNT and CDR2 YYREEE (reference sequence). The CDR3 spans 16 residues. Trimming removed 4 bases at V and 0 bases at J, with 11 bases between. Here the CDR3 DNA reads TGTGCCAGCAGCCTAGGGATGAGCTCCTATAATTCACCCCTCCACTTT. It yields the protein CASSLGMSSYNSPLHF.

The V call is TRBV5-1, the J call TRBJ1-5, with unresolved D. Trimming stripped 0 bases from V and 3 bases from J, with 10 bases between. CDR3 length: 15 residues. CDR1 is SGHRS, CDR2 YFSETQ, per germline. The CDR3 sequence is CASSLEGEDNQPQHF. CDR3 nucleotide sequence: TGCGCCAGCAGCTTGGAGGGTGAAGACAATCAGCCCCAGCATTTT.

This clone has a single count. V is TRBV5-6 and J is TRBJ1-3, with no clear D. The V gene lost 5 bases and the J gene lost 7 bases, with 10 bases spanning the gap. The length of the CDR3 is 12 residues. Germline V gives CDR1 SGHDT, CDR2 YYEEEE. In nucleotides, the CDR3 is TGTGCCAGCAGTCGGCGGTCGAACACCATATATTTT. Protein sequence: CASSRRSNTIYF.

The chain combines TRBV2 with TRBJ1-5; maybe TRBD1 (5 bases). Looked up from germline, CDR1 is SNHLY and CDR2 is FYNNEI. The CDR3 spans 15 residues. The germline V and J ends were trimmed by 2 bases and 0 bases, with 8 bases remaining between them. The CDR3 region has the DNA TGTGCCAGCAGTGAACAGGGCTATAGCAATCAGCCCCAGCATTTT. Translating it yields CASSEQGYSNQPQHF.

This clone was picked up one time. V gene TRBV6-1 combines with J gene TRBJ1-5; TRBD1 agrees at 8 bases. The germline gives CDR1 MNHNS, CDR2 SASEGT. The V segment lost 6 bases and the J segment 5 bases; nucleotides outside the gene matches: 6. This CDR3 is built from 14 residues. The CDR3: CASSGTGGYQPQHF. In DNA form, the CDR3 reads TGTGCCAGCAGCGGGACAGGTGGGTATCAGCCCCAGCATTTT.